This T cell receptor (beta chain) originates from a study of CD8+CD57+ T cells in acquired aplastic anemia (dated by TCRdb to 2016 to 2019). In terms of the full investigation: On average, sorted CD4+ and CD8+ cells yielded about 3 ug of extracted DNA, with a range of about 0.19 to 30 ug. A CD8+CD57+ expansion meant a frequency higher than the mean frequency seen in healthy subjects.

Genomic DNA served as template for TCR beta VDJ combination and CDR3 sequence profiling. An Illumina HiSeq 2000 was the platform used for TCR repertoire sequencing. Turning to the authors' computational methods: TRBV/TRBJ rearrangement plots, CDR3 size and DJ length profiles, and Simpson's diversity index were used to evaluate the repertoires. The most abundant DNA sequence in the deep sequencing data was defined as the immunodominant clone. CDR3 amino acid sequences were checked for sharing across subjects and were also compared against the VDJdb database and published repertoires. TCRdb trimmed the raw reads at Q25, called clones with MiXCR and kept productive beta chains. All rows with the same CDR3 protein become a single entry with the most common DNA and genes. TCRdb, not the authors, supplied the V and J calls. This sample is represented by about 160,000 distinct CDR3 sequences; 40% to 50% of them were singletons. The top ten clonotypes cover roughly 2.8% of the sample.

On the study overall, not on this receptor specifically: Patients and healthy controls showed no significant difference in CD8+ Simpson's diversity (P=0.060). Fewer than 35 CD8+ CDR3 sequences were found to be shared between patients and controls, but these sequences appeared to be highly expressed in patients and within the immunodominant clones of the patients.

Flow cytometry had shown CD8+CD57+ cell expansion in the patients selected for sequencing. All patients had severe acquired aplastic anemia diagnosed by International Study of Aplastic Anemia and Agranulocytosis and Camitta criteria. At the time blood was sampled, none of the patients had received any therapy. In this study, sorted CD4+ and CD8+ T cells from the blood of healthy subjects and of severe aplastic anemia patients had their TCR repertoires deep-sequenced. Patients were enrolled under clinicaltrials.gov protocols 00001620, 01623167, 00001397, 00071045, 00081523 and 00961064 in the USA. Ficoll-Paque density gradient centrifugation was used to isolate peripheral blood mononuclear cells. Before DNA extraction, CD4+ and CD8+ T cells were sorted by FACS or by magnetic beads. The CDR3, cysteine through phenylalanine, is 12 amino acids long. Only the CDR3 DNA is retained, 36 bases long and in frame from the first base. The germline V gene (reference sequence) specifies LNHDA as CDR1 and SQIVND as CDR2.

Details on this clonotype: What this receptor recognizes is not known. A read error may account for a junction end that differs from germline.

The TCR comes from a human donor with aplastic anemia. Input material: sorted CD4+, CD8+, or CD8+CD57+ T cells (not recorded which) from PBMCs. The chain is assembled from TRBV19 and TRBJ1-5; tentative D gene TRBD1, with 5 bases matching. CDR3 sequence: CARDSVNQPQHF. The DNA is as follows: TGTGCCAGAGACAGTGTCAATCAGCCACAGCATTTT.